This T cell receptor beta chain was identified during a study of shared clonotypes between healthy human individuals. To note about this clone: Other DNA variants within this sample encode the same CDR3.

This table comes from immunoSEQ multiplex PCR, and its TCRdb copy is limited to in-frame clones, with some not included. The sample shows more than 450,000 clones, approximately 79% of them seen only once. Germline values: CDR1 MNHEY, CDR2 SMNVEV (reference sequence). This CDR3 has 13 residues. Trimming took 3 bases from V and 7 from J, leaving 10 bases between them. V usage is TRBV27 and J usage is TRBJ1-5, with a possible D match to TRBD1 (6 bases). The sample consisted of PBMCs. The sequence derives from a woman aged 40 to 49 in good health. Some clones in this sample may be carry-over from other donors' samples. Here the CDR3 reads CASSFRGNQPQHF. The CDR3 DNA sequence: TGTGCCAGCAGTTTTAGGGGGAACCAGCCCCAGCATTTT.